This note documents a single T cell receptor (beta chain) sequence. Antigen specificity is unknown. Germline lookup yields CDR1 MDHEN and CDR2 SYDVKM. The CDR3 is 16 residues long. With 5 bases clipped from V and 4 bases from J, the junction kept 10 bases outside the gene matches. This sample was included in a study of T-cell memory formation after mild COVID-19. About the study: The study found TCR clusters largely donor specific.

Study outcomes and limitations: Mainly CM and EM harbored the contracting CD4+ clones; mainly EMRA harbored the CD8+ ones. The finding that pre-infection memory included some responding clones suggested that cross-reactive memory joined.

Amplification by 5'RACE using constant-segment primers produced TCR alpha and TCR beta cDNA libraries that carried sample barcodes and UMIs. TCRdb re-called the 5' RACE reads with MiXCR, one entry per CDR3 protein. The data hold roughly 400,000 distinct CDR3 sequences, with about a sixth observed a single time. The J gene is TRBJ1-3, the V gene TRBV28; 8 nucleotides agree with TRBD1. The TCR comes from a man younger than 35 who had mild COVID-19 (a few samples of this study predate the infection). Cell type and time point are not known. Input material: PBMCs or a T cell subset sorted from them (not recorded which). Written as DNA, the CDR3 is TGTGCCAGCAGTCCTTACAGGGGGTTAACGGGAAACACCATATATTTT. It specifies CASSPYRGLTGNTIYF.